The 19 T cell receptor beta chains listed next were all sequenced from one sample in a study of blood T cells in healthy people across ages. Sample-barcoded 5' priming and a J-beta primer mix drove a second PCR of about 6 to 11 cycles. Each CDR3 protein is one row after TCRdb ran MiXCR on the 5' RACE reads. The table lists 1.5 million to 2 million distinct CDR3 sequences, 28% of them singletons, with over 7% in the top ten. Material: blood. These receptors were obtained from a woman aged 25 to 39 in good health.

The chain has TRBV14 and TRBJ2-5, with a weak D call TRBD2 (6 bases). Germline V lookup: CDR1 SGHDN, CDR2 FVKESK. Trimming took 4 bases from V and 11 from J, leaving 17 bases between them. CDR3 length: 13 amino acids. The CDR3 DNA reads TGTGCCAGCAGCCGCCCGACTAGTGGGGAGCAGTACTTC. This gives the protein CASSRPTSGEQYF.

This chain links TRBV5-1 with TRBJ1-1; no definite D call. In germline, CDR1 is SGHRS, CDR2 YFSETQ. The CDR3 loop spans 17 amino acids. V lost 0 bases and J lost 4, with 19 bases in between. CDR3 nucleotides: TGCGCCAGCAGCTTGGTGTCTTCTGGGTTTCGTGCCACTGAAGCTTTCTTT. Its translation: CASSLVSSGFRATEAFF.

In its sample, this clonotype was seen a few times. The J gene is TRBJ2-1, the V gene TRBV7-2; 7 nucleotides match TRBD2. CDR3 size: 14 residues. Germline V gene sequence: CDR1 SGHTA, CDR2 FQGNSA. J was trimmed by 7 bases and V by 2 bases; bases with no gene match: 5. CDR3 loop: CASSLRTSWNEQFF. The CDR3 DNA reads TGTGCCAGCAGCTTACGGACTAGTTGGAATGAGCAGTTCTTC.

V and J are TRBV3-1 and TRBJ2-5; 7 positions agree with TRBD2. The germline V gene has CDR1 LGHDT and CDR2 YNNKEL (reference sequence). The ends lost 2 bases at V and 0 bases at J; junction bases unmatched: 9. The CDR3 consists of 17 residues. For the CDR3, the DNA is TGTGCCAGCAGCCAAACGGGAACTAGCGCGAACCAAGAGACCCAGTACTTC. This translates into CASSQTGTSANQETQYF.

This sequence joins TRBV2 and TRBJ1-2; D not resolved. V was shortened by 2 bases and J by 8 bases, with 12 bases between the two germline ends. Germline CDR1 reads SNHLY; CDR2 reads FYNNEI. This CDR3 has 13 residues. The CDR3 DNA reads TGTGCCAGCAGTGAATGGCGGACTGGAGGCTACACCTTC. Residues: CASSEWRTGGYTF.

This clonotype was observed at least ten times. The chain links TRBV5-1 to TRBJ2-7; D might be TRBD2 (6 bases). CDR1 and CDR2 from the germline V gene are SGHRS and YFSETQ. The CDR3 loop spans 14 amino acids. V was trimmed by 0 bases and J by 2 bases, leaving 9 bases between them. CDR3: CASSLVPGAYEQYF. The CDR3, as DNA: TGCGCCAGCAGCTTGGTACCGGGGGCCTACGAGCAGTACTTC.

V gene TRBV10-2 combines with J gene TRBJ1-2, with D possibly being TRBD1 (5 bases). The germline V gene encodes CDR1 WSHSY and CDR2 SAAADI. V lost 7 bases, J lost 0 bases, and 12 bases lay in between. The CDR3 consists of 14 residues. Here the CDR3 DNA reads TGCGCCAGCAAACAGGCCTCAGCTAACTATGGCTACACCTTC. Translation gives CASKQASANYGYTF.

This rearrangement joins TRBV5-1 to TRBJ1-2; possibly TRBD1 for D (5 bases). V dropped 4 bases and J dropped 7 bases, with 14 bases sitting between them. This CDR3 region has 13 residues. Germline V lookup: CDR1 SGHRS, CDR2 YFSETQ. As DNA, the CDR3 is TGCGCCAGCAGCACCGGGACCGGGACTGGCTACACCTTC. Protein sequence: CASSTGTGTGYTF.

This clonotype has a handful of counts. The V call is TRBV4-2, the J call TRBJ2-3; TRBD1 or TRBD2 may be the D gene (5 bases each). The germline V gene encodes CDR1 LGHNA and CDR2 YNFKEQ. Deletions cut 3 bases from V and 5 bases from J, with 12 bases between. CDR3 length: 14 amino acids. The CDR3 region has the DNA TGTGCCAGCAGCCAGGGACCTCCGGGAGATACGCAGTATTTT. Translated: CASSQGPPGDTQYF.

This clonotype was counted ten times or more. The V call is TRBV5-1, the J call TRBJ2-1; D remains unclear. Germline CDR1 SGHRS, CDR2 YFSETQ. The germline V and J ends were trimmed by 2 bases and 5 bases, with 11 bases remaining between them. There are 14 residues in the CDR3. The CDR3 nucleotides read TGCGCCAGCAGCTTTGGGCCCTCTAACAATGAGCAGTTCTTC. Its protein product is CASSFGPSNNEQFF.

The V gene is TRBV20-1, the J gene TRBJ1-2, with 8 bases fitting TRBD1. Trimming removed 0 bases from V and 4 bases from J; junction bases left unmatched: 10. Per the germline V gene, CDR1 is DFQATT and CDR2 is SNEGSKA (reference sequence). This CDR3 is built from 16 residues. As DNA, the CDR3 is TGCAGTGCTAGAGAGAGAGACAGGGGATCCACCTATGGCTACACCTTC. Translating gives CSARERDRGSTYGYTF.

The chain employs TRBV18 and TRBJ1-2, with D maybe TRBD1 (6 bases). CDR3 length equals 14 residues. CDR1 and CDR2 (germline): KGHSH, LQKENI. Trimming stripped 3 bases from V and 4 bases from J, with 12 bases between. The CDR3 loop reads CASSPGAKTYGYTF. The CDR3, as DNA: TGTGCCAGCTCACCGGGGGCGAAGACCTATGGCTACACCTTC.

A single count supports this clonotype. V usage is TRBV9 and J usage is TRBJ2-1; possibly TRBD1 for D (7 bases). There are 18 residues in the CDR3. V was cut by 3 bases and J by 0 bases, with 19 bases left in between. Germline CDR1 is SGDLS and CDR2 is YYNGEE. The CDR3 reads CASSGGVQGDSSYNEQFF. The CDR3 DNA sequence: TGTGCCAGCAGCGGCGGGGTCCAGGGGGACAGCTCCTACAATGAGCAGTTCTTC. Drawing the rest from reference TRBV9 and TRBJ2-1, the complete variable domain is DSGVTQTPKHLITATGQRVTLRCSPRSGDLSVYWYQQSLDQGLQFLIQYYNGEERAKGNILERFSAQQFPDLHSELNLSSLELGDSALYFCASSGGVQGDSSYNEQFFGPGTRLTVL.

V and J are TRBV6-5 and TRBJ1-1; unclear D gene. V was pared by 1 base and J by 3 bases, with 6 bases between. There are 13 residues in the CDR3. The V gene's germline CDR1 is MNHEY and CDR2 SVGAGI. The CDR3 spells CASSYLWDTEAFF. The CDR3 DNA is TGTGCCAGCAGTTACTTATGGGACACTGAAGCTTTCTTT.

Only a few counts were recorded for this clonotype. V gene TRBV7-2 combines with J gene TRBJ2-3; 13 bases are a match to TRBD2. This CDR3 comprises 16 residues. Germline V gene lookup returns CDR1 SGHTA and CDR2 FQGNSA. The J segment lost 2 bases and the V segment lost 6 bases, leaving 5 bases of the junction unmatched. CDR3 sequence: CASRGLAGRATDTQYF. CDR3 DNA: TGTGCCAGCAGGGGACTAGCGGGAAGAGCCACAGATACGCAGTATTTT.

This clonotype has just one count. The chain combines TRBV10-3 with TRBJ1-2, with D tentatively TRBD1 (5 bases). Deletions cut 6 bases from V and 3 bases from J, with 14 bases between. Germline V gives CDR1 ENHRY, CDR2 SYGVKD. The CDR3 is made up of 14 amino acids. CDR3 sequence reads: CAIRNDEQDYGYTF. CDR3 coding DNA: TGTGCCATCAGGAATGACGAACAGGACTATGGCTACACCTTC.

This clonotype was seen ten or more times. This rearrangement joins TRBV7-9 to TRBJ2-7; D is undetermined. The germline gives CDR1 SEHNR, CDR2 FQNEAQ (reference sequence). The ends were cut back, 5 bases at V and 7 bases at J, with 9 bases in the middle. This CDR3 comprises 11 residues. The CDR3 nucleotides are TGTGCCAGCAGCGACCCGGGTGAGCAGTACTTC. It translates to CASSDPGEQYF.

This clonotype was detected ten times or more. This sequence joins TRBV15 and TRBJ1-4; D gene ambiguous. V lost 3 bases and J 3 bases, leaving 11 bases between the germline ends. From germline, CDR1 is LNHNV and CDR2 YYDKDF (reference sequence). CDR3 length equals 15 residues. For the CDR3, the DNA is TGTGCCACCAGCAGGTATCGACGGTCTAATGAAAAACTGTTTTTT. As protein: CATSRYRRSNEKLFF.

The chain recombines TRBV7-2 with TRBJ2-7; TRBD1 agrees at 9 bases. Germline lookup yields CDR1 SGHTA and CDR2 FQGNSA. The length of the CDR3 is 14 residues. The V gene end was trimmed by 5 bases and the J gene end by 3 bases; junction bases not matched to a gene: 5. The CDR3 DNA reads TGTGCCAGCAGCGTACAGGGACAGGGCTACGAGCAGTACTTC. It is translated as CASSVQGQGYEQYF. The full variable domain, rest sourced from reference TRBV7-2 and TRBJ2-7, is GAGVSQSPSNKVTEKGKDVELRCDPISGHTALYWYRQSLGQGLEFLIYFQGNSAPDKSGLPSDRFSAERTGGSVSTLTIQRTQQEDSAVYLCASSVQGQGYEQYFGPGTRLTVT.